This T cell receptor (beta chain) was captured by sequencing in a study of T cell responses to AZD1222 COVID-19 vaccine. CDR1 is GTSNPN and CDR2 is SVGIG in the germline V gene (reference sequence). The CDR3 is 15 amino acids. With 2 bases clipped from V and 8 bases from J, the junction kept 6 bases outside the gene matches. This clone was counted a few times. Assay used: immunoSEQ multiplex PCR; TCRdb lists only in-frame clones, some missing. Of about 140,000 clones in the sample, approximately 94% were seen once. The rearrangement links TRBV30 to TRBJ1-4, with 12 bases that match TRBD1. Sequences were derived from peripheral blood, sampled on day 0 of AZD1222 vaccination. This TCR was recovered from an adult in good health. As DNA, the CDR3 is TGTGCCTGGAGTCGGGACAGGGGGCGCAGAGAAAAACTGTTTTTT. It yields the protein CAWSRDRGRREKLFF. Looking up the rest from reference TRBV30 and TRBJ1-4 gives the full variable domain: SQTIHQWPATLVQPVGSPLSLECTVEGTSNPNLYWYRQAAGRGLQLLFYSVGIGQISSEVPQNLSASRPQDRQFILSSKKLLLSDSGFYLCAWSRDRGRREKLFFGSGTQLSVL.